This T cell receptor (beta chain) was identified during a study of blood T cell repertoires in COVID-19. Study information: T cells, B-cell-depleted T cells, or PBMCs supplied cDNA or gDNA.

Germline V gene sequence: CDR1 SGHTA, CDR2 FQGNSA. The V gene end was trimmed by 3 bases and the J gene end by 2 bases; junction bases not matched to a gene: 4. The CDR3 runs 16 residues. Sequenced by immunoSEQ multiplex PCR; TCRdb stores in-frame clones only, minus some. The data contain about 200,000 clones, around 90% of them singletons. This chain joins TRBV7-2 and TRBJ2-2, with TRBD1 identical over 9 bases. The specimen was PBMCs or T cells enriched from blood (not recorded which). The receptor was derived from a man between 25 and 39 years old who had recovered from COVID-19. CDR3 sequence reads: CASSFPGQGNTGELFF. In nucleotides, the CDR3 is TGTGCCAGCAGCTTTCCGGGACAGGGTAACACCGGGGAGCTGTTTTTT.